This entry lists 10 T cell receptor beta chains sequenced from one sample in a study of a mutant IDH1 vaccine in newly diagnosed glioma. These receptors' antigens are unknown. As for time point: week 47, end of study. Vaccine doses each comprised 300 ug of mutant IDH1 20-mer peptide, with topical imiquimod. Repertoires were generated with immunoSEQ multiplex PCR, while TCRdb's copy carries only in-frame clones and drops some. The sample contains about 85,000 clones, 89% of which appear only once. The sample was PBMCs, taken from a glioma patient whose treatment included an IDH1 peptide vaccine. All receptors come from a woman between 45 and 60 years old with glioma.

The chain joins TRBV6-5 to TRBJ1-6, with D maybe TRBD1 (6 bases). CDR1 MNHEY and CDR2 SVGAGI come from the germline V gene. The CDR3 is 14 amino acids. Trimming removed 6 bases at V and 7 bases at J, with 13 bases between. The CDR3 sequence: CASRRGTDNSPLHF. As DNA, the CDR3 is TGTGCCAGCAGGAGGGGGACGGACAATTCACCCCTCCACTTT.

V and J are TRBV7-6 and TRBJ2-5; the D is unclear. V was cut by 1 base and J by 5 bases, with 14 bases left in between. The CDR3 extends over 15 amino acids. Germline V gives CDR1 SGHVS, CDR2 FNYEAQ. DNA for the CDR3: TGTGCCAGCAGCTTAGAGGGTCCCCGTTGGGAGACCCAGTACTTC. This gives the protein CASSLEGPRWETQYF.

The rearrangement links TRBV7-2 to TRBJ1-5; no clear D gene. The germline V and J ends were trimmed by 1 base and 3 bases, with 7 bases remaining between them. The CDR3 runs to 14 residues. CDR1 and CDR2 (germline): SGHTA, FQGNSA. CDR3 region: CASSLGPVNQPQHF. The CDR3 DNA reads TGTGCCAGCAGCTTAGGGCCAGTCAATCAGCCCCAGCATTTT.

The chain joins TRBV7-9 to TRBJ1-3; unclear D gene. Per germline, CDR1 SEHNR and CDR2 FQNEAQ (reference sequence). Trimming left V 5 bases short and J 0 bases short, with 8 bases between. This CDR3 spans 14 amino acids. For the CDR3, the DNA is TGTGCCAGCAGCACTCTGTTCTCTGGAAACACCATATATTTT. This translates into CASSTLFSGNTIYF.

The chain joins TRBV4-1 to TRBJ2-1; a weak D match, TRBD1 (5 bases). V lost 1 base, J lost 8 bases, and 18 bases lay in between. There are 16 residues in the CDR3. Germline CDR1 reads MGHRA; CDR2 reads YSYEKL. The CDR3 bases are TGCGCCAGCAGCCAAGCCGTATGGGGCGGTGGGGATGAGCAGTTCTTC. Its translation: CASSQAVWGGGDEQFF.

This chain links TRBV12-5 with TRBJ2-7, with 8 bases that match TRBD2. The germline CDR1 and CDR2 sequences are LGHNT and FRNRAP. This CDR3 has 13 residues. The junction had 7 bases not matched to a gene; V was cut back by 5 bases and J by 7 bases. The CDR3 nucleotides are TGTGCTAGTGGTCAAATAGCGGGGAGGGAGCAGTACTTC. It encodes CASGQIAGREQYF. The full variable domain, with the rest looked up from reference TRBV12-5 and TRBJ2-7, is DARVTQTPRHKVTEMGQEVTMRCQPILGHNTVFWYRQTMMQGLELLAYFRNRAPLDDSGMPKDRFSAEMPDATLATLKIQPSEPRDSAVYFCASGQIAGREQYFGPGTRLTVT.

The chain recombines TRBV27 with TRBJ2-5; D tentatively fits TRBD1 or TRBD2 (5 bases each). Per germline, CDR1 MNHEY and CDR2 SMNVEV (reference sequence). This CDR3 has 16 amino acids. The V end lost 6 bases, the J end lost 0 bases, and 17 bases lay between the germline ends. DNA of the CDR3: TGTGCCAGCAGCCCACTCCGGGACGCGTACCAAGAGACCCAGTACTTC. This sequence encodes CASSPLRDAYQETQYF.

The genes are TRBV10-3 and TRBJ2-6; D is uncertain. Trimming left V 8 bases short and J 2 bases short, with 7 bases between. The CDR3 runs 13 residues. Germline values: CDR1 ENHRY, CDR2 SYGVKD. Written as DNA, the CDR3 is TGTGCCATCTCTGTAGCTGGGGCCAACGTCCTGACTTTC. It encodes CAISVAGANVLTF.

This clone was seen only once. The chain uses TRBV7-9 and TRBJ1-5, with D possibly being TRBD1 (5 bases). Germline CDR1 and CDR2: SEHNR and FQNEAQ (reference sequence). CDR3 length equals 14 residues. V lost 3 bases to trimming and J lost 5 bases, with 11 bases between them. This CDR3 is CASSLGGDHQPQHF. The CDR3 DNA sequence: TGTGCCAGCAGCTTGGGAGGGGATCATCAGCCCCAGCATTTT.

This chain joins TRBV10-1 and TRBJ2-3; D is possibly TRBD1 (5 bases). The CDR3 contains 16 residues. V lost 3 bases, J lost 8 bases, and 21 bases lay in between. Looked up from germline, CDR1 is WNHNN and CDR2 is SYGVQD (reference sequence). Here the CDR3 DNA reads TGCGCCAGCAGTGACTTCGTGGTGCAAGGGGCGCGTACGCAGTATTTT. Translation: CASSDFVVQGARTQYF.